This TCR beta chain was captured by sequencing in a study of response to subunit inactivated influenza vaccine. This clonotype was seen a handful of times. Antigen: not known. With 0 bases removed from V and 4 bases from J, the gap between germline ends came to 6 bases. CDR3 length equals 13 residues. TCRdb independently ran MiXCR on the RT-PCR reads; one entry per CDR3 protein. The sample lists approximately 530,000 distinct CDR3 sequences, roughly 13% occurring once. Study-level points and caveats: With each seasonal influenza vaccination, the authors suggested, few new T cells are recruited.

The sequencing used PBMCs from blood, collected 40 to 50 days after vaccination. This clonotype was sampled from a man in his forties or fifties who received an inactivated influenza vaccine. The chain joins TRBV12-3 or TRBV12-4 to TRBJ1-2, with D hard to call. The CDR3 loop reads CASSLATFYGYTF. The CDR3 DNA reads TGTGCCAGCAGTTTAGCTACCTTCTATGGCTACACCTTC.